This is a list of T cell receptor beta chains from one sample in a study of control samples from healthy donors and cancer patients. Method: immunoSEQ multiplex PCR; TCRdb's copy keeps in-frame clones and lacks some. The sample contains roughly 84,000 clones, 75% to 90% of which appear only once. The specimen sequenced was blood. These receptors all come from a man aged 50-59 years in good health. The CDR3 runs from the conserved cysteine through the conserved F or W. Each record gives: J gene, V gene, D gene, clone size, CDR3 DNA, CDR3 protein. The D gene is left open where the match is weak. Not all rows give a size; the values are once, few, many and, for expanded clones, a class.

TRBJ2-1 TRBV7-8 TRBD2 NA TGTGCCAGCCGACTGGGAGGGGTAACTAAGGACAATGAGCAGTTCTTC CASRLGGVTKDNEQFF
TRBJ2-2 TRBV7-9 TRBD1 NA TGTGCCAGCAGCTTAGGGGGACAGGGGGCGAACACCGGGGAGCTGTTTTTT CASSLGGQGANTGELFF
TRBJ1-2 TRBV7-9 NA few TGTGCCAGCAGCTCGGACGACCTTGGCTACACCTTC CASSSDDLGYTF
TRBJ2-3 TRBV4-1 TRBD2 NA TGCGCCAGCAGCCAAGATCGAAGCGGGGGCACAGATACGCAGTATTTT CASSQDRSGGTDTQYF
TRBJ1-1 TRBV5-1 NA NA TGCGCCAGCAGCTTGCAGGGAATGAACACTGAAGCTTTCTTT CASSLQGMNTEAFF
TRBJ1-1 TRBV29-1 NA NA TGCAGCGTTGTGTCGGGGACTGAAGCTTTCTTT CSVVSGTEAFF
TRBJ2-1 TRBV7-2 TRBD2 NA TGTGCCAGCAGCTCTAGTCCGGGACTAGCGGGGGGGGGAGAGTTCTTC CASSSSPGLAGGGEFF
TRBJ2-1 TRBV4-1 NA NA TGCGCCAGCAGCCAAGAAGAGGGCCATAATGAGCAGTTCTTC CASSQEEGHNEQFF
TRBJ2-2 TRBV27 TRBD1 NA TGTGCCAGCAGTTCGTGGGGACAGGGGGCGGCCGGGGAGCTGTTTTTT CASSSWGQGAAGELFF
TRBJ2-3 TRBV10-1 TRBD2 NA TGCGCCAGCAGCGTTCTAGCGGGGGGCACAGATACGCAGTATTTT CASSVLAGGTDTQYF